Each of the 27 T cell receptor beta chains below was sequenced from the same sample in a study of vaccination effects on CD4 cells after COVID-19. Produced via immunoSEQ multiplex PCR; TCRdb's table is partial and in-frame only. Here the sample spans under 35,000 clones, 74% being singletons. These receptors are not linked to any known antigen. The authors isolated CD4+ T cells after about eleven days of culture. Every participant took two doses of the BNT162b2 or mRNA-1273 vaccine. Sequencing used CD4+ T cells from PBMCs cultured without peptide, obtained after COVID-19 vaccination. These receptors were taken from a human donor who received a COVID-19 vaccine.

The gene calls are TRBV30 and TRBJ2-7; 8 bases align to TRBD1. CDR3 length equals 14 residues. The V gene's germline CDR1 is GTSNPN and CDR2 SVGIG (reference sequence). V was pared by 2 bases and J by 4 bases, with 7 bases of the junction left unmatched. The CDR3 here is CAWSFAGGGYEQYF. The DNA for the CDR3 is TGTGCCTGGAGTTTTGCAGGGGGCGGGTACGAGCAGTACTTC.

This chain joins TRBV5-4 and TRBJ2-2; D is perhaps TRBD1 (6 bases). Per the germline V gene, CDR1 is SGHNT and CDR2 is YYREEE (reference sequence). Trimming removed 4 bases from V and 1 base from J, with 8 bases in between. The CDR3 is 14 residues long. CDR3 region: CASSRDMNTGELFF. As DNA, the CDR3 is TGTGCCAGCAGCCGGGACATGAACACCGGGGAGCTGTTTTTT.

J is TRBJ2-7 and V is TRBV4-2, with D tentatively TRBD1 (7 bases). The germline V gene has CDR1 LGHNA and CDR2 YNFKEQ. The CDR3 contains 14 residues. Trimming pared 5 bases from V and 3 bases from J, leaving 14 bases between. The CDR3 bases are TGTGCCAGCAGCAGGACAGGAGGGATCTACGAGCAGTACTTC. Protein sequence: CASSRTGGIYEQYF.

The chain is built from TRBV9 and TRBJ2-3; 9 positions match TRBD2. Germline CDR1 reads SGDLS; CDR2 reads YYNGEE. The CDR3 contains 16 residues. The J segment lost 2 bases and the V segment lost 7 bases, leaving 11 bases of the junction unmatched. The DNA of the CDR3 is TGTGCCAGCCCCCGAGTGGCTAGCGGGGACACAGATACGCAGTATTTT. It specifies CASPRVASGDTDTQYF.

J is TRBJ1-2 and V is TRBV3-1 (or the pseudogene TRBV3-2); no clear D gene. With 2 bases removed from V and 8 bases from J, the gap between germline ends came to 24 bases. The germline gives CDR1 LGHDT, CDR2 YNNKEL (reference sequence). The length of the CDR3 is 17 residues. CDR3 DNA: TGTGCCAGCAGCCAATTCCGGTCGGGCGGGAAAAATGGCGGCTACACCTTC. This codes for CASSQFRSGGKNGGYTF.

V and J are TRBV19 and TRBJ2-1; unclear D gene. CDR1 is LNHDA and CDR2 is SQIVND in the germline V gene (reference sequence). The ends were cut back, 3 bases at V and 6 bases at J, with 9 bases in the middle. The CDR3 loop spans 13 amino acids. The CDR3 DNA reads TGTGCCAGTAGTATGAGAGGATCCAATGAGCAGTTCTTC. Translation gives CASSMRGSNEQFF.

This sequence joins TRBV6-5 and TRBJ1-2; perhaps TRBD1 as D (5 bases). The CDR3 runs 13 residues. Germline values: CDR1 MNHEY, CDR2 SVGAGI. Trimming removed 6 bases from V and 0 bases from J, with 8 bases in between. For the CDR3, the DNA is TGTGCCAGCAGACCGACAGCTAACTATGGCTACACCTTC. Its translation is CASRPTANYGYTF.

This chain connects TRBV7-2 to TRBJ1-2, with D maybe TRBD1 (6 bases). V lost 5 bases and J 7 bases, leaving 26 bases between the germline ends. This CDR3 has 17 residues. CDR1 and CDR2 (germline): SGHTA, FQGNSA. The CDR3 here is CASSERAGGDRSFGYTF. Here the CDR3 DNA reads TGTGCCAGCAGCGAGAGGGCGGGGGGCGACAGGTCTTTTGGCTACACCTTC.

V usage is TRBV14 and J usage is TRBJ1-2; no definite D call. This CDR3 spans 14 amino acids. V lost 4 bases, J lost 7 bases, and 16 bases lay in between. The germline V gene has CDR1 SGHDN and CDR2 FVKESK. CDR3 in DNA: TGTGCCAGCAGCCCCCGGTCCCGATCCTCTGGCTACACCTTC. It is translated as CASSPRSRSSGYTF.

This clone has more than one count but fewer than ten. The genes are TRBV3-1 (or the pseudogene TRBV3-2) and TRBJ1-3; the D gene is possibly TRBD1 (6 bases). This CDR3 region has 16 residues. The V gene lost 2 bases and the J gene lost 0 bases, with 11 bases spanning the gap. CDR1 and CDR2 (germline): LGHDT, YNNKEL (reference sequence). Here the CDR3 DNA reads TGTGCCAGCAGCCAAACAGGGACCTTCTCTGGAAACACCATATATTTT. Residues: CASSQTGTFSGNTIYF.

This chain connects TRBV6-5 to TRBJ2-2; D remains unclear. Germline V gene data show CDR1 as MNHEY and CDR2 as SVGAGI. The V end was cut by 6 bases, the J end by 10 bases, with 9 bases between. The CDR3 is 11 amino acids. CDR3 coding DNA: TGTGCCAGCAGCGTTTTACCGGAGCTGTTTTTT. Protein product: CASSVLPELFF.

The chain employs TRBV2 and TRBJ2-5; tentative D call: TRBD2 (5 bases). CDR1 is SNHLY and CDR2 is FYNNEI in the germline V gene. The CDR3 runs to 12 residues. V shed 8 bases and J shed 6 bases, with 13 bases lying between them. The CDR3, as DNA: TGTGCCAGCCGCCTGGAGGAGAAGACCCAGTACTTC. Translation gives CASRLEEKTQYF.

Only one count was recorded for this clone. The V call is TRBV27, the J call TRBJ2-3; 13 bases map to TRBD2. Germline trimming cut 6 bases from V and 2 bases from J; bases unmatched to any gene: 5. Germline V CDR1 and CDR2: MNHEY, SMNVEV (reference sequence). This CDR3 is 16 amino acids long. Here the CDR3 DNA reads TGTGCCAGCAGACTAGCGGGAGGGCCCGACACAGATACGCAGTATTTT. This gives the protein CASRLAGGPDTDTQYF.

The V gene is TRBV2, the J gene TRBJ2-5, with TRBD2 as a possible D gene (6 bases). Germline CDR1 reads SNHLY; CDR2 reads FYNNEI. This CDR3 contains 15 residues. Trimming took off 3 bases at V and 6 bases at J, with 17 bases between the two ends. As DNA, the CDR3 is TGTGCCAGCAGTGATAGGGCGGGGCCAAGGAAGACCCAGTACTTC. Protein: CASSDRAGPRKTQYF.

The chain uses TRBV12-3 or TRBV12-4 and TRBJ1-1; D perhaps matches TRBD1 (6 bases). The CDR3 runs to 11 residues. The V end lost 6 bases, the J end lost 6 bases, and 8 bases lay between the germline ends. The CDR3 reads CASRRTAEAFF. The CDR3 DNA is TGTGCCAGCAGGCGGACAGCTGAAGCTTTCTTT.

V and J are TRBV24-1 and TRBJ2-1; 11 bases agree with TRBD2. V shed 3 bases, J shed 0 bases, and the junction held 0 bases outside the gene matches. This CDR3 contains 16 residues. Per germline, CDR1 KGHDR and CDR2 SFDVKD. For the CDR3, the DNA is TGTGCCACCAGTGATACTAGCGGGAGCTCCTACAATGAGCAGTTCTTC. Translation: CATSDTSGSSYNEQFF.

The chain recombines TRBV25-1 with TRBJ1-4; TRBD1 agrees at 7 bases. V lost 7 bases, J lost 2 bases, and 7 bases stayed unmatched. The CDR3 runs to 15 residues. Per the germline V gene, CDR1 is MGHDK and CDR2 is SYGVNS. The CDR3 sequence: CASKSRTGTNEKLFF. DNA for the CDR3: TGTGCCAGCAAGTCAAGGACAGGCACTAATGAAAAACTGTTTTTT.

This chain links TRBV28 with TRBJ1-3, with D unresolved. Germline V CDR1 and CDR2: MDHEN, SYDVKM. V lost 1 base and J 0 bases, leaving 10 bases between the germline ends. The CDR3 is 16 residues long. CDR3 coding DNA: TGTGCCAGCAGTTTATTTAGAACAAACTCTGGAAACACCATATATTTT. Its translation: CASSLFRTNSGNTIYF.

The chain couples TRBV28 to TRBJ2-3; either TRBD1 or TRBD2 may supply D (5 bases each). V was trimmed by 6 bases and J by 2 bases, leaving 21 bases between them. The germline V gene has CDR1 MDHEN and CDR2 SYDVKM. This CDR3 has 17 residues. The CDR3: CASRPEGLGSYTDTQYF. CDR3 DNA sequence: TGTGCCAGCAGGCCTGAGGGGTTGGGCAGCTACACAGATACGCAGTATTTT.

This clone was seen a handful of times. This chain uses TRBV3-1 (or the pseudogene TRBV3-2) with TRBJ2-7, with D tentatively TRBD2 (7 bases). Germline lookup yields CDR1 LGHDT and CDR2 YNNKEL (reference sequence). CDR3 length equals 14 residues. V gave up 7 bases and J gave up 4 bases, with 17 bases separating them. The CDR3 region is CASTRGALGYEQYF. The DNA of the CDR3 is TGTGCCAGCACACGGGGGGCGCTGGGGTACGAGCAGTACTTC.

The genes are TRBV5-5 and TRBJ1-3, with D maybe TRBD1 (5 bases). In germline, CDR1 is SGHKS, CDR2 YYEKEE (reference sequence). Trimming removed 1 base at V and 9 bases at J, with 20 bases between. The CDR3 has 16 residues. The CDR3 bases are TGTGCCAGCAGCTTGAGGTCAGGCTTCCCGAGGGGCACCATATATTTT. Its protein product is CASSLRSGFPRGTIYF.

The chain's CDR3 is CASSLGGREKLFF. The CDR3 DNA sequence: TGTGCCAGCAGCTTAGGGGGACGGGAAAAACTGTTTTTT. The V gene is TRBV11-3, the J gene TRBJ1-4, with D perhaps TRBD1 (5 bases). CDR3 length: 13 amino acids. Germline V lookup: CDR1 SGHNT, CDR2 YENEEA. V dropped 1 base and J dropped 8 bases, with 8 bases sitting between them.

The V and J genes are TRBV7-2 and TRBJ2-7; D is unresolved. Looked up from germline, CDR1 is SGHTA and CDR2 is FQGNSA. V was shortened by 3 bases and J by 2 bases, with 5 bases between the two germline ends. CDR3 length: 12 residues. CDR3 residues: CASSLGTYEQYF. In DNA form, the CDR3 reads TGTGCCAGCAGCTTGGGTACCTACGAGCAGTACTTC.

V gene TRBV6-1 combines with J gene TRBJ1-2; the match to TRBD1 covers 7 bases. Germline V gene data show CDR1 as MNHNS and CDR2 as SASEGT. Trimming took 1 base from V and 7 from J; bases not matched to a gene: 3. The CDR3 runs 13 residues. In DNA, the CDR3 is TGTGCCAGCAGTGAAGAGGGGGCAGGTGGCTACACCTTC. This encodes CASSEEGAGGYTF.

The CDR3 spells CASSVKLSRNIQYF. As DNA, the CDR3 is TGTGCCAGCAGTGTCAAGTTAAGTCGAAACATTCAGTACTTC. The chain recombines TRBV2 with TRBJ2-4; D unclear. Per the germline V gene, CDR1 is SNHLY and CDR2 is FYNNEI. V shed 4 bases and J shed 6 bases, with 13 bases lying between them. The CDR3 consists of 14 residues.

V usage is TRBV7-8 and J usage is TRBJ1-4; D remains unclear. Between the trimmed V and J ends, which lost 5 bases and 3 bases, there was a span of 7 bases. The germline V gene encodes CDR1 SGHVS and CDR2 FQNEAQ. The CDR3 totals 13 residues. The CDR3 spells CASSPRANEKLFF. DNA for the CDR3: TGTGCCAGCAGCCCACGTGCTAATGAAAAACTGTTTTTT. Drawing the rest from reference TRBV7-8 and TRBJ1-4, the complete variable domain is GAGVSQSPRYKVAKRGQDVALRCDPISGHVSLFWYQQALGQGPEFLTYFQNEAQLDKSGLPSDRFFAERPEGSVSTLKIQRTQQEDSAVYLCASSPRANEKLFFGSGTQLSVL.

The chain combines TRBV6-5 with TRBJ1-1, with D hard to call. The ends were cut back, 8 bases at V and 1 base at J, with 14 bases in the middle. The CDR3 spans 14 residues. The V gene's germline CDR1 is MNHEY and CDR2 SVGAGI. This chain's CDR3 is CASLPGRANTEAFF. Written as DNA, the CDR3 is TGTGCCAGCCTACCCGGGAGGGCGAACACTGAAGCTTTCTTT.